These 29 T cell receptor beta chains originate from one sample sequenced in a study of cytomegalovirus exposure and HLA in healthy donors. Amplification used 60 Vbeta primers and 13 Jbeta primers. The repertoire was sequenced with immunoSEQ multiplex PCR; TCRdb's copy has only in-frame clones and lacks some. The listing contains approximately 110,000 clones. The sequenced sample consisted of PBMCs. These receptors all stem from a man aged 35-49 years in good health and CMV-seropositive.

The chain has TRBV10-3 and TRBJ2-1; 9 nucleotides line up with TRBD1. V shed 5 bases and J 2 bases; nucleotides not matched to a gene: 4. Germline V gives CDR1 ENHRY, CDR2 SYGVKD. The CDR3 is 15 residues long. The CDR3 DNA reads TGTGCCATCAGTACCGGGACAGGGACCTACAATGAGCAGTTCTTC. Its translation is CAISTGTGTYNEQFF.

The chain uses TRBV27 and TRBJ1-2; 8 nucleotides agree with TRBD1. V was clipped by 11 bases and J by 0 bases; unmatched bases: 8. CDR3 size: 14 residues. Per the germline V gene, CDR1 is MNHEY and CDR2 is SMNVEV (reference sequence). CDR3 nucleotide sequence: TGTGCCTCATCTCGGGACAGGACTAACTATGGCTACACCTTC. As protein: CASSRDRTNYGYTF.

This chain joins TRBV10-3 and TRBJ1-1, with 7 bases that match TRBD1. The CDR3 contains 13 residues. After removal of 11 bases from V and 5 bases from J, the junction contained 11 bases not matched to a gene. The germline V gene has CDR1 ENHRY and CDR2 SYGVKD. CDR3 sequence (DNA): TGTGCCTCAGGGGCGCAGGGGGGAACTGAAGCTTTCTTT. It translates to CASGAQGGTEAFF.

This sequence joins TRBV5-1 and TRBJ2-2, with 14 bases identical to TRBD2. From germline, CDR1 is SGHRS and CDR2 YFSETQ. This CDR3 has 19 residues. V lost 0 bases, J lost 5 bases, and 9 bases stayed unmatched. CDR3 DNA sequence: TGCGCCAGCAGCTTGGGACTAGCGGGAGGGCCTCGGGAAACCGGGGAGCTGTTTTTT. This translates into CASSLGLAGGPRETGELFF.

The J gene is TRBJ1-1, the V gene TRBV7-9; tentatively, D is TRBD1 (5 bases). Germline lookup yields CDR1 SEHNR and CDR2 FQNEAQ (reference sequence). V lost 3 bases to trimming and J lost 4 bases, with 9 bases between them. The CDR3 runs to 13 residues. The CDR3 region is CASSLNRGTEAFF. The CDR3, as DNA: TGTGCCAGCAGCTTGAATAGGGGCACTGAAGCTTTCTTT.

The chain uses TRBV11-2 and TRBJ2-5, with 9 bases matching TRBD1. J was trimmed by 5 bases and V by 5 bases; bases with no gene match: 9. The CDR3 covers 15 residues. Per germline, CDR1 SGHAT and CDR2 FQNNGV. The CDR3 DNA follows: TGTGCCAGCAGCACGCCGGGACAGGGAAGGGAGACCCAGTACTTC. Its protein is CASSTPGQGRETQYF.

The chain recombines TRBV6-1 with TRBJ1-3, with TRBD1 as a possible D gene (5 bases). Germline V gives CDR1 MNHNS, CDR2 SASEGT. The CDR3 is 15 amino acids. V was clipped by 5 bases and J by 0 bases, with 11 bases between them. The CDR3 sequence is CASSRQLNSGNTIYF. The CDR3 DNA follows: TGTGCCAGCAGTCGACAGCTCAACTCTGGAAACACCATATATTTT.

With regard to this clone: One end of the junction is discordant with germline, which a read error may explain. This rearrangement joins TRBV5-6 to TRBJ1-4; the match to TRBD1 covers 11 bases. CDR1 is SGHDT and CDR2 is YYEEEE in the germline V gene. The length of the CDR3 is 16 residues. The CDR3 spells CAGSLGQGGFGEKLFF. The CDR3 region has the DNA TGTGCCGGCAGCTTGGGACAGGGGGGCTTTGGTGAAAAACTGTTTTTT.

This chain links TRBV7-9 with TRBJ1-1; no clear D gene. The CDR3 contains 14 residues. Trimming took off 4 bases at V and 4 bases at J, with 13 bases between the two ends. CDR1 SEHNR and CDR2 FQNEAQ come from the germline V gene (reference sequence). The DNA for the CDR3 is TGTGCCAGCAGCTCGGGGAGCGATAGCACTGAAGCTTTCTTT. Amino acids: CASSSGSDSTEAFF. The variable domain in full, with the rest retrieved from reference TRBV7-9 and TRBJ1-1, is DTGVSQNPRHKITKRGQNVTFRCDPISEHNRLYWYRQTLGQGPEFLTYFQNEAQLEKSRLLSDRFSAERPKGSFSTLEIQRTEQGDSAMYLCASSSGSDSTEAFFGQGTRLTVV.

This rearrangement joins TRBV7-9 to TRBJ2-7; 9 bases line up with TRBD2. The CDR3 has 16 amino acids. Germline V gene data show CDR1 as SEHNR and CDR2 as FQNEAQ (reference sequence). The junction had 9 bases not matched to a gene; V was cut back by 1 base and J by 5 bases. DNA of the CDR3: TGTGCCAGCAGCTTAGGGGGTTTAGCGGGAGTTGACGAGCAGTACTTC. This sequence encodes CASSLGGLAGVDEQYF.

The V call is TRBV19, the J call TRBJ2-2; D is undetermined. Germline CDR1 is LNHDA and CDR2 is SQIVND (reference sequence). The CDR3 runs 14 residues. V shed 6 bases and J shed 3 bases, with 11 bases lying between them. The CDR3 loop is CASRNAGYTGELFF. DNA for the CDR3: TGTGCCAGTAGAAACGCAGGATACACCGGGGAGCTGTTTTTT.

V gene TRBV28 combines with J gene TRBJ1-1; D is unresolved. This CDR3 is 14 amino acids long. In germline, CDR1 is MDHEN, CDR2 SYDVKM. Trimming cost V 1 base and J 3 bases, with 9 bases left between them. DNA for the CDR3: TGTGCCAGCAGTTTATCAGAGGGTTACACTGAAGCTTTCTTT. Its translation is CASSLSEGYTEAFF.

The gene calls are TRBV7-8 and TRBJ2-3; 7 bases fit TRBD2. CDR3 size: 14 residues. V trimming: 2 bases; J trimming: 1 base; junction bases outside the gene matches: 0. Germline V gives CDR1 SGHVS, CDR2 FQNEAQ. The CDR3 spells CASSLTSGTDTQYF. CDR3 nucleotides: TGTGCCAGCAGCTTAACTAGCGGCACAGATACGCAGTATTTT.

The V and J genes are TRBV10-2 and TRBJ2-7; 12 bases align to TRBD2. Per the germline V gene, CDR1 is WSHSY and CDR2 is SAAADI. This CDR3 has 16 residues. V was clipped by 8 bases and J by 3 bases; unmatched bases: 11. CDR3 loop: CASEGAETSGSYEQYF. In DNA form, the CDR3 reads TGCGCCAGCGAGGGGGCCGAGACTAGCGGGAGCTACGAGCAGTACTTC.

The chain couples TRBV30 to TRBJ2-5, with a possible D match to TRBD2 (6 bases). The CDR3 totals 15 residues. V was cut by 2 bases and J by 5 bases, with 18 bases left in between. Germline V gene data show CDR1 as GTSNPN and CDR2 as SVGIG (reference sequence). CDR3 sequence reads: CAWSPGLTSAETQYF. The CDR3 nucleotides read TGTGCCTGGAGTCCGGGACTCACATCCGCTGAGACCCAGTACTTC.

The chain has TRBV27 and TRBJ1-2; D call uncertain. CDR1 and CDR2 from the germline V gene are MNHEY and SMNVEV (reference sequence). Trimming took 4 bases from V and 3 from J, leaving 21 bases between them. The CDR3 is 17 amino acids. The CDR3 reads CASSSAGFEASYYGYTF. The CDR3 nucleotides are TGTGCCAGCAGTTCCGCCGGGTTTGAAGCGTCTTACTATGGCTACACCTTC.

The rearrangement links TRBV6-5 to TRBJ1-5; D not resolved. Germline CDR1 and CDR2: MNHEY and SVGAGI. Trimming removed 6 bases from V and 1 base from J, with 13 bases in between. This CDR3 has 15 amino acids. The CDR3 DNA reads as TGTGCCAGCAGGACTAGTAGGTTGAGCAATCAGCCCCAGCATTTT. It codes for CASRTSRLSNQPQHF.

The chain links TRBV6-1 to TRBJ1-3; no firm D call. Germline V gene data show CDR1 as MNHNS and CDR2 as SASEGT. CDR3 size: 12 residues. Trimming took 8 bases from V and 2 from J, leaving 7 bases between them. CDR3 in amino acids: CASRRAGNTIYF. CDR3 coding DNA: TGTGCCAGCCGGCGGGCTGGAAACACCATATATTTT.

The chain has TRBV15 and TRBJ2-5; the D gene is possibly TRBD2 (5 bases). The length of the CDR3 is 11 residues. CDR1 and CDR2 from the germline V gene are LNHNV and YYDKDF (reference sequence). V lost 8 bases to trimming and J lost 7 bases, with 11 bases between them. Written as DNA, the CDR3 is TGTGCCACCGGGGAGATCCCGACCCAGTACTTC. It yields the protein CATGEIPTQYF.

The DNA of the CDR3 is TGTGCCAGCAGTGAATTAACAGGGCTTAATGAAAAACTGTTTTTT. Translating it yields CASSELTGLNEKLFF. This rearrangement joins TRBV6-1 to TRBJ1-4; TRBD1 might be the D (6 bases). The CDR3 covers 15 residues. Germline V gives CDR1 MNHNS, CDR2 SASEGT. The V gene lost 2 bases and the J gene lost 4 bases, with 11 bases spanning the gap.

The chain has TRBV27 and TRBJ2-1; maybe TRBD1 (6 bases). CDR3 length: 14 amino acids. Germline CDR1 is MNHEY and CDR2 is SMNVEV (reference sequence). V lost 5 bases and J 5 bases, leaving 13 bases between the germline ends. CDR3 DNA sequence: TGTGCCAGCAGTCCGTTTCAGGGGAACAATGAGCAGTTCTTC. Amino acid sequence: CASSPFQGNNEQFF.

The chain carries TRBV7-7 and TRBJ1-1; D ambiguous. The CDR3 is 13 residues long. V was pared by 5 bases and J by 2 bases, with 9 bases between. Germline V CDR1 and CDR2: SSHAT, FNYEAQ (reference sequence). The CDR3 loop reads CASSQSVNTEAFF. As DNA, the CDR3 is TGTGCCAGCAGCCAGTCAGTAAACACTGAAGCTTTCTTT.

The chain carries TRBV6-6 and TRBJ1-5; TRBD1 matches at 8 bases. The CDR3 covers 14 residues. With V trimmed by 2 bases and J by 7 bases, 4 bases remained unmatched. Germline CDR1 reads MNHNY; CDR2 reads SVGAGI (reference sequence). CDR3 residues: CASSYNRGDQPQHF. CDR3 nucleotides: TGTGCCAGCAGTTACAACAGGGGGGACCAGCCCCAGCATTTT.

The genes are TRBV4-1 and TRBJ2-1; D may be TRBD1 (6 bases). The germline V and J ends were trimmed by 4 bases and 9 bases, with 13 bases remaining between them. The germline gives CDR1 MGHRA, CDR2 YSYEKL. This CDR3 contains 13 residues. The CDR3 is CASSRDRRTEQFF. The CDR3 nucleotides read TGCGCCAGCAGCCGAGACAGGCGTACTGAGCAGTTCTTC.

The rearrangement joins TRBV5-8 to TRBJ2-1; tentatively, D is TRBD1 (5 bases). The CDR3 extends over 14 amino acids. Per germline, CDR1 SGHTS and CDR2 YDEGEE. Trimming removed 5 bases from V and 3 bases from J, with 12 bases in between. In DNA, the CDR3 is TGTGCCAGCAGGACAGAGATTTACTACAATGAGCAGTTCTTC. Translating gives CASRTEIYYNEQFF.

On this clone: One junction end does not reproduce the germline sequence, and a read error may be involved. This chain links TRBV11-2 with TRBJ2-7, with 8 bases identical to TRBD2. Looked up from germline, CDR1 is SGHAT and CDR2 is FQNNGV. This CDR3 has 14 residues. The CDR3 sequence: CASSRTSFSDEQYF. The CDR3 coding sequence is TGTGCCAGCAGCCGGACTAGCTTCTCCGACGAGCAGTACTTC.

The J gene is TRBJ2-7, the V gene TRBV15, with a weak D call TRBD1 (6 bases). Trimming stripped 3 bases from V and 6 bases from J, with 9 bases between. CDR1 is LNHNV, CDR2 YYDKDF, per germline (reference sequence). The CDR3 length is 12 residues. The CDR3 bases are TGTGCCACCAGCAGGACAGGACCCGAGCAGTACTTC. Translating gives CATSRTGPEQYF. The variable domain in full, with the rest retrieved from reference TRBV15 and TRBJ2-7, is DAMVIQNPRYQVTQFGKPVTLSCSQTLNHNVMYWYQQKSSQAPKLLFHYYDKDFNNEADTPDNFQSRRPNTSFCFLDIRSPGLGDTAMYLCATSRTGPEQYFGPGTRLTVT.

This chain joins TRBV19 and TRBJ2-2, with 9 bases matching TRBD2. Germline V gene lookup returns CDR1 LNHDA and CDR2 SQIVND (reference sequence). CDR3 size: 17 residues. V was pared by 2 bases and J by 7 bases, with 11 bases of the junction left unmatched. CDR3 DNA sequence: TGTGCCAGTAGTATAAAGGGCGGGAGGGCCGATGACGGGGAGCTGTTTTTT. Its protein product is CASSIKGGRADDGELFF.

The rearrangement links TRBV7-3 to TRBJ2-1; 10 nucleotides match TRBD2. The germline CDR1 and CDR2 sequences are SGHTA and FQGTGA. J gave up 6 bases and V 0 bases, and 2 bases lay outside the gene matches. This CDR3 spans 15 amino acids. DNA for the CDR3: TGTGCCAGCAGCTTAACTAGCGGGAGGACCAATGAGCAGTTCTTC. This sequence encodes CASSLTSGRTNEQFF.